This T cell receptor beta chain was sequenced during a study of T cell responses to AZD1222 COVID-19 vaccine. This clone was recorded only once. The antigen remains undetermined. The J segment lost 4 bases and the V segment lost 4 bases, leaving 2 bases of the junction unmatched. This CDR3 comprises 13 residues. Sequencing used immunoSEQ multiplex PCR; TCRdb keeps in-frame clones, though not all of them. The sample holds about 110,000 clones, approximately 92% seen once. Study-wide results and caveats: Rises in breadth and depth of Spike-specific TCRs came after two AZD1222 doses. White British donors predominated, females outnumbered males, and clonal diversity was possibly underestimated. The peak T cell response came first, and repertoires were sampled only after it.

Sequenced material: peripheral blood, taken on day 0 of AZD1222 vaccination. This clonotype was obtained from an adult in good health. V and J are TRBV12-3 or TRBV12-4 and TRBJ1-1; 8 bases map to TRBD1. CDR3 sequence: CASSSTGGTEAFF. Written as DNA, the CDR3 is TGTGCCAGCAGTTCTACAGGGGGCACTGAAGCTTTCTTT.